What follows describes a single T cell receptor beta chain. Antigen: not known. This sample was taken from a study of T cells after yellow fever vaccination. About the study: Preparation of fractions with low cell numbers was performed using SMART-Seq v4 Ultra Low Input. Overall study results and limits: Re-detected after boosting: most primary clones, 96% of CD4 and roughly 88% of CD8. Though it reached lower strength, the secondary response hit its peak faster, day 5 versus 15.

UMIs and a universal primer site were added when TCR cDNA was made by 5'RACE template switching. Each CDR3 protein gets one entry after TCRdb re-called the 5' RACE reads with MiXCR. The sample includes some 500,000 distinct CDR3 sequences, approximately 12% of them seen just once. The CDR3 is 15 amino acids. V was trimmed by 7 bases and J by 1 base, leaving 17 bases between them. CDR1 is SNHLY and CDR2 is FYNNEI in the germline V gene. The specimen was PBMCs, collected on the day of the yellow fever booster vaccination. The TCR sequence derives from a man under 40 who received the YFV17D yellow fever vaccine. This chain links TRBV2 with TRBJ2-7, with a weak D call TRBD2 (6 bases). CDR3 DNA: TGTGCCAGCATACTTGCTAGCGCGCCATCCTACGAGCAGTACTTC. Translated: CASILASAPSYEQYF. The complete variable domain, with remaining parts taken from reference TRBV2 and TRBJ2-7, reads EPEVTQTPSHQVTQMGQEVILRCVPISNHLYFYWYRQILGQKVEFLVSFYNNEISEKSEIFDDQFSVERPDGSNFTLKIRSTKLEDSAMYFCASILASAPSYEQYFGPGTRLTVT.